The text below deals with one T cell receptor (beta chain). This entry is derived from a study of shared T cell receptors in the human thymus. Some clones are missing from TCRdb's copy, which holds only in-frame ones; the method was immunoSEQ multiplex PCR. The sample has about 610,000 clones; roughly 90% are singletons. Germline lookup yields CDR1 MNHNS and CDR2 SASEGT. The length of the CDR3 is 13 residues. Deletions cut 1 base from V and 7 bases from J, with 11 bases between. These data are also associated with another study on human thymus T cells. That source notes: Thymic samples were excised during corrective heart operations. Thymic and blood repertoires seemed to show skewed V and J gene use.

This clonotype was obtained from a boy less than two years old with a congenital heart defect. The chain combines TRBV6-1 with TRBJ2-7; D gene uncertain. Sequenced sample: thymocytes. The CDR3 sequence: CASSEVPHREQYF. For the CDR3, the DNA is TGTGCCAGCAGTGAAGTCCCCCACCGGGAGCAGTACTTC.